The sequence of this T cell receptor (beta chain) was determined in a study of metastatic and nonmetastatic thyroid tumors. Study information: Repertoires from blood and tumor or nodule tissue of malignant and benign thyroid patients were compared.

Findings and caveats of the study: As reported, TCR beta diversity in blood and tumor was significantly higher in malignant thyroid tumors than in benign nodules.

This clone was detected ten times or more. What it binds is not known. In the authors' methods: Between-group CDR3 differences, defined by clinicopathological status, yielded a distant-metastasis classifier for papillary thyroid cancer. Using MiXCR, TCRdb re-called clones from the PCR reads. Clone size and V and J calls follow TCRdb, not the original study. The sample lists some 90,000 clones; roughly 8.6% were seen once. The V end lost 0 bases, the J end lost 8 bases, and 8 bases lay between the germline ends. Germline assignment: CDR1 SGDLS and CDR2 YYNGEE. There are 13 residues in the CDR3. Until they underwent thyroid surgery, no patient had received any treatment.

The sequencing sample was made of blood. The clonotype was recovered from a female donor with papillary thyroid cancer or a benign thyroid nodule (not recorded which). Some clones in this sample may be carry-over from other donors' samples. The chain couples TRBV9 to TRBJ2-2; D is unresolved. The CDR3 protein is CASSVDPTGELFF. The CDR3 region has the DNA TGTGCCAGCAGCGTAGACCCCACTGGGGAGCTGTTTTTT.